This T cell receptor beta chain was obtained from a study of cytomegalovirus exposure and HLA in healthy donors. Points from the study as a whole: The authors considered a cluster of highly shared sequence variants likely to be a sequencing artifact.

The study ran its PCR with 60 Vbeta and 13 Jbeta primers. The assay was immunoSEQ multiplex PCR, and TCRdb's table has in-frame clones only and misses some. The sample records about 120,000 clones, 8.5% to 10% being singletons. The V gene lost 2 bases and the J gene lost 7 bases, with 12 bases spanning the gap. Germline V lookup: CDR1 MNHNS, CDR2 SASEGT. CDR3 length: 14 residues. With respect to this clone: What it binds is not known.

The chain recombines TRBV6-1 with TRBJ1-5; a possible D gene is TRBD1 (5 bases). This clonotype was obtained from a man between 25 and 39 years old in good health and CMV-seronegative. Sequenced sample: PBMCs. CDR3 nucleotides: TGTGCCAGCAGTGAACTAGGGGTCGGACAGCCCCAGCATTTT. Protein sequence: CASSELGVGQPQHF.